The entry below describes one TCR beta chain. Antigen specificity is unknown. This entry belongs to a study of T cell clonotyping in hematopoietic cell transplantation. Study-level findings and limits: At the given depth, recipient repertoires were over 95% de novo clonotypes. Higher Inverse Simpson Index values in graft donor and pretransplant recipient predicted broader posttransplant TCR diversity.

Germline V lookup: CDR1 SGDLS, CDR2 YYNGEE. V was cut by 3 bases and J by 2 bases, with 8 bases left in between. The CDR3 length is 13 residues. Samples: about 28 days before transplant, then days 30, 100 and 180 after. The table came from immunoSEQ multiplex PCR; TCRdb's copy has only in-frame clones and leaves some out. The sample includes about 2,600 clones, just under 80% of them seen just once. Sequencing was performed on peripheral blood mononuclear cells, taken 180 days after allogeneic stem cell transplant. The receptor's source is a male patient in his sixties who had an allogeneic stem cell transplant, so T cells may come from the graft donor. Some clones in this sample may be carry-over from other donors' samples. This chain joins TRBV9 and TRBJ2-5; D is ambiguous. CDR3 nucleotides: TGTGCCAGCAGCGAAGTGGGTCAAGAGACCCAGTACTTC. As protein: CASSEVGQETQYF.